These 6 T cell receptor beta chains originate from one sample sequenced in a study of cytomegalovirus exposure and HLA in healthy donors. Method: immunoSEQ multiplex PCR; TCRdb's copy keeps in-frame clones and lacks some. The sample records about 200,000 clones, 65% to 90% being singletons. Input material: PBMCs. Every receptor here comes from a woman aged 25 to 39 in good health and CMV-seropositive.

The V and J genes are TRBV6-6 and TRBJ1-1; D possibly corresponds to TRBD1 (5 bases). Germline values: CDR1 MNHNY, CDR2 SVGAGI (reference sequence). The CDR3 is 14 residues long. Trimming stripped 5 bases from V and 1 base from J, with 11 bases between. The DNA of the CDR3 is TGTGCCAGCAGTCACCCGACAGAGAACACTGAAGCTTTCTTT. This sequence encodes CASSHPTENTEAFF.

A few counts support this clone. This chain connects TRBV2 to TRBJ1-4; D not certain. This CDR3 contains 12 residues. V lost 7 bases and J 8 bases, leaving 11 bases between the germline ends. Per the germline V gene, CDR1 is SNHLY and CDR2 is FYNNEI. The CDR3 nucleotides are TGTGCCAGCACCGGGGTTATCGAAAAACTGTTTTTT. Protein product: CASTGVIEKLFF.

This chain uses TRBV27 with TRBJ2-1; the D is unclear. With 2 bases removed from V and 7 bases from J, the gap between germline ends came to 3 bases. Germline CDR1 and CDR2: MNHEY and SMNVEV (reference sequence). The CDR3 runs 11 residues. CDR3 coding DNA: TGTGCCAGCAGTTTAGAGAATGAGCAGTTCTTC. It encodes CASSLENEQFF.

This clone was seen more than once but under ten times. The chain links TRBV9 to TRBJ1-1; D possibly corresponds to TRBD1 (5 bases). Per germline, CDR1 SGDLS and CDR2 YYNGEE. Trimming removed 2 bases from V and 0 bases from J, with 11 bases in between. This CDR3 comprises 15 residues. CDR3 protein: CASSVEPGMNTEAFF. The CDR3 DNA reads as TGTGCCAGCAGCGTGGAGCCAGGGATGAACACTGAAGCTTTCTTT.

The chain is built from TRBV5-4 and TRBJ1-4; no clear D gene. Germline assignment: CDR1 SGHNT and CDR2 YYREEE (reference sequence). This CDR3 is built from 18 residues. Trimming pared 2 bases from V and 0 bases from J, leaving 17 bases between. This CDR3 is CASSFTRNIQSTNEKLFF. The CDR3 DNA is TGTGCCAGCAGCTTCACCCGTAATATCCAGTCAACTAATGAAAAACTGTTTTTT.

The V gene is TRBV15, the J gene TRBJ2-5; TRBD2 aligns across 13 bases. The CDR3 sequence is 17 residues long. Germline CDR1 and CDR2: LNHNV and YYDKDF (reference sequence). The J segment lost 3 bases and the V segment lost 0 bases, leaving 4 bases of the junction unmatched. CDR3 in amino acids: CATSRDRTSGGKETQYF. The DNA for the CDR3 is TGTGCCACCAGCAGAGATCGGACTAGCGGGGGTAAAGAGACCCAGTACTTC.